Below are 24 T cell receptor beta chains sequenced from a single sample in a study of CD8 T cells in ankylosing spondylitis. TCRdb recomputed calls from the 5' RACE reads with MiXCR, one row per CDR3 protein. The sample includes 230,000 or so distinct CDR3 sequences, roughly a quarter seen only once; the top ten take 0.6% to 0.75%. The sample was blood, either unsorted or a sorted T cell fraction (not recorded which). These receptors were collected from a male donor with ankylosing spondylitis or in good health (not recorded which).

This clonotype occurred a few times. The chain combines TRBV6-6 with TRBJ2-5; D remains ambiguous. V shed 2 bases and J shed 5 bases, with 9 bases lying between them. Germline V gene lookup returns CDR1 MNHNY and CDR2 SVGAGI (reference sequence). The CDR3 loop spans 13 amino acids. CDR3 residues: CASSYPAIETQYF. The CDR3 DNA follows: TGTGCCAGCAGTTACCCAGCGATCGAGACCCAGTACTTC.

The table lists this clonotype with a few counts. The chain has TRBV20-1 and TRBJ2-1; no firm D call. Germline-derived CDR1 and CDR2 are DFQATT and SNEGSKA (reference sequence). Trimming left V 4 bases short and J 6 bases short, with 16 bases between. CDR3 length equals 14 residues. DNA of the CDR3: TGCAGTGCTACCGGACCCTATCAACTCAATGAGCAGTTCTTC. Protein product: CSATGPYQLNEQFF.

V gene TRBV27 combines with J gene TRBJ2-1; D tentatively fits TRBD1 or TRBD2 (5 bases each). Germline CDR1 is MNHEY and CDR2 is SMNVEV (reference sequence). Trimming removed 4 bases from V and 7 bases from J, with 17 bases in between. The CDR3 length is 15 residues. This CDR3 is CASSSLGTGKNEQFF. CDR3 bases: TGTGCCAGCAGTTCCCTCGGGACGGGCAAAAATGAGCAGTTCTTC.

V usage is TRBV20-1 and J usage is TRBJ2-5, with 8 positions matching TRBD2. Germline CDR1 reads DFQATT; CDR2 reads SNEGSKA (reference sequence). This CDR3 is 17 amino acids long. Trimming cost V 1 base and J 2 bases; bases outside gene matches: 12. Written as DNA, the CDR3 is TGCAGTGCTAGAGCCTTTGGCCGGGGGGGCTTGCAAGAGACCCAGTACTTC. As protein: CSARAFGRGGLQETQYF.

V gene TRBV12-3 or TRBV12-4 combines with J gene TRBJ2-3; 7 nucleotides line up with TRBD1. The V gene end was trimmed by 9 bases and the J gene end by 0 bases; junction bases not matched to a gene: 9. There are 15 residues in the CDR3. CDR3 protein: CASRDSRSSTDTQYF. For the CDR3, the DNA is TGTGCCAGTAGGGACAGTCGGTCTAGCACAGATACGCAGTATTTT.

The chain couples TRBV2 to TRBJ2-7; D not certain. The ends were cut back, 9 bases at V and 0 bases at J, with 6 bases in the middle. CDR3 length: 11 residues. The V gene's germline CDR1 is SNHLY and CDR2 FYNNEI. In DNA, the CDR3 is TGTGCCAGGAAGCGCTCCTACGAGCAGTACTTC. Translated, it gives CARKRSYEQYF.

This clonotype has ten or more counts. The rearrangement uses TRBV9 and TRBJ2-5, with D hard to call. This CDR3 is built from 13 residues. From germline, CDR1 is SGDLS and CDR2 YYNGEE. Trimming cost V 4 bases and J 5 bases, with 12 bases left between them. As DNA, the CDR3 is TGTGCCAGCAGCCCAAGGACCTTCGAGACCCAGTACTTC. This codes for CASSPRTFETQYF.

This clonotype has just a few counts. V usage is TRBV20-1 and J usage is TRBJ2-3; 8 bases align to TRBD2. Unmatched junction bases numbered 5, after V lost 6 bases and J lost 0 bases. Germline-derived CDR1 and CDR2 are DFQATT and SNEGSKA (reference sequence). CDR3 length equals 14 residues. DNA of the CDR3: TGCAGTGCCCCGGGGGGGCTTAGCACAGATACGCAGTATTTT. It yields the protein CSAPGGLSTDTQYF.

There are many counts of this clonotype. The V and J genes are TRBV25-1 and TRBJ2-4, with a weak D call TRBD1 (5 bases). Germline assignment: CDR1 MGHDK and CDR2 SYGVNS. This CDR3 has 14 residues. V lost 8 bases and J lost 7, with 18 bases in between. Here the CDR3 DNA reads TGTGCCAGCCAGGGTTCGGGTCGACTGAACATTCAGTACTTC. Amino acid sequence: CASQGSGRLNIQYF.

The rearrangement uses TRBV3-1 and TRBJ2-7; 8 bases match TRBD1. V dropped 4 bases and J dropped 1; count of bases not matched to a gene: 3. CDR3 length: 14 amino acids. Germline loops: CDR1 LGHDT, CDR2 YNNKEL (reference sequence). The CDR3 DNA is TGTGCCAGCAGCCGGGACAGGTTTTCCTACGAGCAGTACTTC. This gives the protein CASSRDRFSYEQYF.

This clonotype came up many times. This chain links TRBV4-2 with TRBJ2-3; TRBD2 agrees at 9 bases. Germline CDR1 and CDR2: LGHNA and YNFKEQ. The length of the CDR3 is 18 residues. V gave up 1 base and J gave up 2 bases; unmatched junction bases: 10. This CDR3 reads CASSQVRLAGDPTDTQYF. The CDR3 DNA reads as TGTGCCAGCAGCCAAGTACGGTTAGCGGGGGACCCCACAGATACGCAGTATTTT.

The chain has TRBV19 and TRBJ2-1, with D hard to call. V lost 4 bases, J lost 3 bases, and 7 bases lay in between. The germline CDR1 and CDR2 sequences are LNHDA and SQIVND (reference sequence). The CDR3 runs 13 residues. The CDR3 sequence: CASSTRLYNEQFF. The CDR3 DNA sequence: TGTGCCAGTAGTACGCGACTCTACAATGAGCAGTTCTTC. Variable domain in full (rest from reference TRBV19 and TRBJ2-1): DGGITQSPKYLFRKEGQNVTLSCEQNLNHDAMYWYRQDPGQGLRLIYYSQIVNDFQKGDIAEGYSVSREKKESFPLTVTSAQKNPTAFYLCASSTRLYNEQFFGPGTRLTVL.

This clonotype was seen a handful of times. This rearrangement joins TRBV11-2 to TRBJ2-5, with 8 bases aligning to TRBD2. Trimming at V came to 5 bases and at J to 5 bases, leaving 7 bases not matched to a gene. Germline V gives CDR1 SGHAT, CDR2 FQNNGV. The CDR3 consists of 14 residues. The CDR3 loop is CASSRGGPGETQYF. Written as DNA, the CDR3 is TGTGCCAGCAGCCGGGGGGGCCCGGGGGAGACCCAGTACTTC.

The CDR3 coding sequence is TGTGCCAGCAAGGTCGTTTACACCGGGGAGCTGTTTTTT. Its protein is CASKVVYTGELFF. This chain links TRBV12-3 or TRBV12-4 with TRBJ2-2; D not resolved. V lost 7 bases and J lost 3, with 9 bases in between. The CDR3 spans 13 residues.

The chain is built from TRBV20-1 and TRBJ1-6, with D uncertain. Per germline, CDR1 DFQATT and CDR2 SNEGSKA (reference sequence). Between the trimmed V and J ends, which lost 1 base and 3 bases, there was a span of 7 bases. This CDR3 is 14 amino acids long. The CDR3 region has the DNA TGCAGTGCTAGAGGCCCGGACTATAATTCACCCCTCCACTTT. Protein sequence: CSARGPDYNSPLHF.

This clonotype was seen ten or more times. The V gene is TRBV29-1, the J gene TRBJ2-1, with 10 bases aligning to TRBD2. The length of the CDR3 is 16 residues. The V gene's germline CDR1 is SQVTM and CDR2 ANQGSEA. Trimming took 7 bases from V and 6 from J; bases not matched to a gene: 15. In DNA form, the CDR3 reads TGCAGCGCCCCTAAAGCGGGGGGGCCATGGGCCAATGAGCAGTTCTTC. Residues: CSAPKAGGPWANEQFF.

The chain combines TRBV4-2 with TRBJ2-1, with 9 positions matching TRBD2. In germline, CDR1 is LGHNA, CDR2 YNFKEQ. V dropped 2 bases and J dropped 5; count of bases not matched to a gene: 4. The CDR3 consists of 15 residues. CDR3 in amino acids: CASSQPSGKNNEQFF. In DNA form, the CDR3 reads TGTGCCAGCAGCCAACCTAGCGGGAAAAACAATGAGCAGTTCTTC.

The genes are TRBV29-1 and TRBJ1-2; 7 bases are shared with TRBD1. V trimming: 6 bases; J trimming: 5 bases; junction bases outside the gene matches: 3. There are 11 residues in the CDR3. The germline V gene encodes CDR1 SQVTM and CDR2 ANQGSEA. CDR3 in DNA: TGCAGCGTGACAGGGAATTATGGCTACACCTTC. Residues: CSVTGNYGYTF.

This clonotype has only a few counts. The rearrangement uses TRBV5-8 and TRBJ2-5, with 8 bases that match TRBD1. The CDR3 covers 13 residues. The germline V gene has CDR1 SGHTS and CDR2 YDEGEE. V shed 5 bases and J 5 bases; nucleotides not matched to a gene: 5. CDR3: CASRTGVRETQYF. DNA of the CDR3: TGTGCCAGCAGGACAGGGGTGCGGGAGACCCAGTACTTC.

This clonotype was recorded many times. The V and J genes are TRBV20-1 and TRBJ1-5, with D tentatively TRBD1 (5 bases). The ends were cut back, 7 bases at V and 4 bases at J, with 17 bases in the middle. This CDR3 is 14 amino acids long. The germline V gene has CDR1 DFQATT and CDR2 SNEGSKA (reference sequence). CDR3 DNA: TGCAGTGTCACGAAGCAGGGTGGGAATCAGCCCCAGCATTTT. Its protein is CSVTKQGGNQPQHF.

This sequence joins TRBV7-2 and TRBJ2-3, with 9 bases that match TRBD1. The germline V gene encodes CDR1 SGHTA and CDR2 FQGNSA. Unmatched junction bases numbered 4, after V lost 1 base and J lost 2 bases. The CDR3 length is 16 residues. The CDR3 nucleotides read TGTGCCAGCAGCTTAGACGGGACAGGGTTCACAGATACGCAGTATTTT. As protein: CASSLDGTGFTDTQYF.

This clonotype occurred many times. The chain carries TRBV29-1 and TRBJ2-1; 9 bases align to TRBD1. The germline V gene has CDR1 SQVTM and CDR2 ANQGSEA. V trimming: 2 bases; J trimming: 3 bases; junction bases outside the gene matches: 8. The CDR3 length is 16 residues. In DNA form, the CDR3 reads TGCAGCGTTGAAAGAGGGGAGACAGGGGGCTACAATGAGCAGTTCTTC. Protein: CSVERGETGGYNEQFF.

This clonotype came up many times. This chain links TRBV10-1 with TRBJ1-1; the D is unclear. CDR1 and CDR2 from the germline V gene are WNHNN and SYGVQD (reference sequence). Trimming left V 5 bases short and J 8 bases short, with 15 bases between. CDR3 size: 13 residues. CDR3 bases: TGCGCCAGCAGTCCCGAGGCACGAGCAGAAGCTTTCTTT. It encodes CASSPEARAEAFF.

The chain's CDR3 is CAISDEETQYF. The DNA of the CDR3 is TGTGCCATCAGTGACGAGGAGACCCAGTACTTC. The chain is built from TRBV10-3 and TRBJ2-5; D unresolved. Germline V gives CDR1 ENHRY, CDR2 SYGVKD. V was trimmed by 3 bases and J by 5 bases, leaving 4 bases between them. This CDR3 has 11 amino acids.